The T cell receptor (beta chain) under discussion was sequenced for a study of OX40 agonist ivuxolimab in advanced cancers. On this clone itself: Its specificity is not known.

This table comes from immunoSEQ multiplex PCR, and its TCRdb copy is limited to in-frame clones, with some not included. The table records around 25,000 clones, roughly 78% of them present only once. Germline V gene sequence: CDR1 LNHDA, CDR2 SQIVND (reference sequence). This CDR3 region has 14 residues. Between the trimmed V and J ends, which lost 6 bases and 4 bases, there was a span of 14 bases. Study-wide points: It was not determined which antigens were specifically recognized by the peripheral T cells that had undergone clonal expansion.

The V and J genes are TRBV19 and TRBJ2-3; weak D call: TRBD2 (7 bases). The sequencing here drew on CD4+ or CD8+ T cells sorted from blood, taken in a trial of the OX40 agonist ivuxolimab. This clonotype was obtained from an adult with an advanced solid tumor such as melanoma, head and neck, liver or kidney cancer. CDR3 DNA sequence: TGTGCCAGTAGGTCCGGGGGGCCCGCAGATACGCAGTATTTT. It is translated as CASRSGGPADTQYF.